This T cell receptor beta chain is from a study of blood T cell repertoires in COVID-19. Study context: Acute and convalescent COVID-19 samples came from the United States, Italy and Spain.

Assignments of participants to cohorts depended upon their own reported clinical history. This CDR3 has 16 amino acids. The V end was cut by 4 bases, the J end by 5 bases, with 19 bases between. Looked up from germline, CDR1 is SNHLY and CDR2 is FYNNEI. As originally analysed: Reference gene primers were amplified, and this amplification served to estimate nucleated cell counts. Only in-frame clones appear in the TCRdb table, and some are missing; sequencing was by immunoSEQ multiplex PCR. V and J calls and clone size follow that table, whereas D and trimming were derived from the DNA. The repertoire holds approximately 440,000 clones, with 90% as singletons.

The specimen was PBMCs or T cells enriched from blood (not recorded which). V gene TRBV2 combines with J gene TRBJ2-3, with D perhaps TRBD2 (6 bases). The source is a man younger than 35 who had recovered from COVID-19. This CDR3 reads CASSGGREPLRDTQYF. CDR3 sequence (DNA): TGTGCCAGCAGTGGTGGACGGGAGCCCTTAAGAGATACGCAGTATTTT.